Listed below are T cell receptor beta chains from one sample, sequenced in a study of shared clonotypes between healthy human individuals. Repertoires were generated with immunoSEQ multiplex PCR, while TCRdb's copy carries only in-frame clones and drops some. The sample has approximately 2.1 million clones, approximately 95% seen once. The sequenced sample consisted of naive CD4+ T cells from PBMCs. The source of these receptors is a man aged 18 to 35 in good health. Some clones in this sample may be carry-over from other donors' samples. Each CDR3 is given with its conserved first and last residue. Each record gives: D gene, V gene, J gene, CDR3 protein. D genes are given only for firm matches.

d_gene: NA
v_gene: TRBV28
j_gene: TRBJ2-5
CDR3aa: CASSPSPQTQYF

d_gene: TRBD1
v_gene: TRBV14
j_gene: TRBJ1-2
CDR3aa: CASSQSTGRDTNYGYTF

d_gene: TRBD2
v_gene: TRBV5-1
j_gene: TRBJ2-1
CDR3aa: CASSLFAGANEQFF

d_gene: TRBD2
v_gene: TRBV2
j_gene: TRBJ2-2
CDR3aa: CASSERRELSGELFF

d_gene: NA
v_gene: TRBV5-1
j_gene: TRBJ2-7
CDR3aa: CASSAGSAAYEQYF

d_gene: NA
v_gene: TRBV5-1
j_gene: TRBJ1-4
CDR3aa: CASSTSPLSSEKLFF

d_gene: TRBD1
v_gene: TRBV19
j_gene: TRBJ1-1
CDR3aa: CASSPTGGLGTEAFF

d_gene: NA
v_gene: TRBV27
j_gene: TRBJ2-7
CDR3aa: CASSQGDLRSSYEQYF

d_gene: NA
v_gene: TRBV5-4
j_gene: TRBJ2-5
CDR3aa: CASSKSRDEETQYF

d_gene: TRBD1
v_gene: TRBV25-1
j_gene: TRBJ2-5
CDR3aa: CASSETGRQETQYF

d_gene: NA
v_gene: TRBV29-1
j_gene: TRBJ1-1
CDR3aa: CSVGEGRPNTEAFF

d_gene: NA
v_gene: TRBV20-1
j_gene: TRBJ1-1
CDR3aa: CSASPSTEAFF

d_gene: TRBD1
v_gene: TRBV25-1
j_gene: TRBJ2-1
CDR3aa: CASSEPGQGLYNEQFF

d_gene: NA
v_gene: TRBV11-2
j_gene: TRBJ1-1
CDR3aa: CASSLLWTSGVEMNTEAFF

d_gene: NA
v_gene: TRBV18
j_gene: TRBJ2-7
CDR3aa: CASSDGASSYEQYF

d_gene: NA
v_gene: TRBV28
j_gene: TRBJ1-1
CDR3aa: CASLRGADTEAFF

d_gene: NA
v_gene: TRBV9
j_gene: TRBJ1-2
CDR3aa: CASTHGQTNYGYTF

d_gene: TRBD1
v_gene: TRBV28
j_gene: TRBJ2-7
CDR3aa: CASSPSGTGHRYEQYF

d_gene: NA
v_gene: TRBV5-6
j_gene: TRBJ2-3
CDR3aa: CASSLEGERTDTQYF

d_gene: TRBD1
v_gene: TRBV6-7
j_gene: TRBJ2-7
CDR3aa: CASSLLNRDRGSYEQYF

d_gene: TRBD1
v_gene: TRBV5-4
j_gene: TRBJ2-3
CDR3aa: CASSFRDRGIADTQYF

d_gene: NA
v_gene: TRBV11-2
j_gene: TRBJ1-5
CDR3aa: CASSLDPRLAQHF

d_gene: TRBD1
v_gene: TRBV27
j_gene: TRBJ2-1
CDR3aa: CASLGQGNSYNEQFF

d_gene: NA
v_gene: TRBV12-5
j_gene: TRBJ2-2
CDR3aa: CASGLGSTLSGELFF

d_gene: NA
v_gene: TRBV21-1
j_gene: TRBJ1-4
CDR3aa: CASSTPEGNEKLFF